A selection of T cell receptor beta chains follows, all from one sample in a study of blood T cells in healthy people across ages. TCRdb ran MiXCR on the 5' RACE reads and lists one entry per CDR3 protein. The sample records some 700,000 distinct CDR3 sequences, about a fifth being singletons. The sequencing sample was made of blood. The receptors shown here come from a man between 65 and 80 years old in good health. Each CDR3 is given with its conserved first and last residue. The order of the fields is clone size, V gene, J gene, D gene, CDR3 DNA, CDR3 protein. The D gene is left open where the match is weak. Size values are once, few and many counts, or a class for expanded clones, and some rows have none.

clone_size: few; v_call: TRBV6-1; j_call: TRBJ2-2; d_call: NA; cdr3_nt: TGTGCCAGCAGTGAAACAGGGTCCGGGGAGCTGTTTTTT; cdr3_aa: CASSETGSGELFF
clone_size: few; v_call: TRBV30; j_call: TRBJ2-1; d_call: NA; cdr3_nt: TGTGCCTGGAGTGACCCGAAAAATGAGCAGTTCTTC; cdr3_aa: CAWSDPKNEQFF
clone_size: NA; v_call: TRBV20-1; j_call: TRBJ2-5; d_call: TRBD2; cdr3_nt: TGCAGTGCTAGAGGCGGGGGGGGTACAGGGAAGTTGGAGACCCAGTACTTC; cdr3_aa: CSARGGGGTGKLETQYF
clone_size: many; v_call: TRBV20-1; j_call: TRBJ2-7; d_call: NA; cdr3_nt: TGCAGTGCTTCGACAGGATCTTCCTACGAGCAGTACTTC; cdr3_aa: CSASTGSSYEQYF
clone_size: few; v_call: TRBV6-2/TRBV6-3; j_call: TRBJ2-7; d_call: NA; cdr3_nt: TGTGCCAGCAGTTACTCGGCTGAATACGAGCAGTACTTC; cdr3_aa: CASSYSAEYEQYF
clone_size: few; v_call: TRBV5-1; j_call: TRBJ1-4; d_call: NA; cdr3_nt: TGCGCCAGCAGCTTGGGAGGGTATGATGAAAAACTGTTTTTT; cdr3_aa: CASSLGGYDEKLFF
clone_size: NA; v_call: TRBV6-5; j_call: TRBJ1-2; d_call: NA; cdr3_nt: TGTGCCAGCAGTTACCGGTTGGTGGGGAATAACTATGGCTACACCTTC; cdr3_aa: CASSYRLVGNNYGYTF
clone_size: NA; v_call: TRBV5-1; j_call: TRBJ1-4; d_call: NA; cdr3_nt: TGCGCCGGCAGCTCCACGGTGGGGTTAGAAAAACTGTTTTTT; cdr3_aa: CAGSSTVGLEKLFF
clone_size: many; v_call: TRBV14; j_call: TRBJ1-2; d_call: NA; cdr3_nt: TGTGCCAGCAGCCAGAGGGAGGGCCGCTACCTGGATGGCTACACCTTC; cdr3_aa: CASSQREGRYLDGYTF
clone_size: few; v_call: TRBV5-1; j_call: TRBJ2-1; d_call: NA; cdr3_nt: TGCGCCAGCAGCTTGGCGGTCGCGACAGTCAATGAGCAGTTCTTC; cdr3_aa: CASSLAVATVNEQFF
clone_size: many; v_call: TRBV20-1; j_call: TRBJ1-5; d_call: TRBD1; cdr3_nt: TGCAGTGCTAGAGGGTGGGACAGGGCCAATCAGCCCCAGCATTTT; cdr3_aa: CSARGWDRANQPQHF
clone_size: NA; v_call: TRBV20-1; j_call: TRBJ1-2; d_call: NA; cdr3_nt: TGCAGTGCTGGATCCCCAGGCAGGGAAGCGTCTGGCTACACCTTC; cdr3_aa: CSAGSPGREASGYTF
clone_size: few; v_call: TRBV11-2; j_call: TRBJ2-7; d_call: NA; cdr3_nt: TGTGCCAGCAGCTTAAGGGACAAGGGGACCTACGAGCAGTACTTC; cdr3_aa: CASSLRDKGTYEQYF
clone_size: NA; v_call: TRBV3-1; j_call: TRBJ2-1; d_call: NA; cdr3_nt: TGTGCCAGCAGCCAAGATGGGACTCACTCAACCAATGAGCAGTTCTTC; cdr3_aa: CASSQDGTHSTNEQFF
clone_size: few; v_call: TRBV20-1; j_call: TRBJ1-4; d_call: NA; cdr3_nt: TGCAGTGCTCTACCATCCTACGATGAAAAACTGTTTTTT; cdr3_aa: CSALPSYDEKLFF
clone_size: few; v_call: TRBV4-1; j_call: TRBJ1-1; d_call: NA; cdr3_nt: TGCGCCAGCAGCCAAGATCAGTCTAGGGCGGATCCGAACACTGAAGCTTTCTTT; cdr3_aa: CASSQDQSRADPNTEAFF
clone_size: NA; v_call: TRBV5-1; j_call: TRBJ2-7; d_call: NA; cdr3_nt: TGCGCCAGCAGCTTGTTGGGTCCCAGCCGGCGCGGTCCATCCTACGAGCAGTACTTC; cdr3_aa: CASSLLGPSRRGPSYEQYF
clone_size: few; v_call: TRBV5-6; j_call: TRBJ2-1; d_call: NA; cdr3_nt: TGTGCCAGCAGCTTGGTGACTGAGCAGTTCTTC; cdr3_aa: CASSLVTEQFF
clone_size: NA; v_call: TRBV6-1; j_call: TRBJ1-6; d_call: NA; cdr3_nt: TGTGCCAGCAGTCGCATAGGTCGGGGGAGGGTTAGGAATTCACCCCTCCACTTT; cdr3_aa: CASSRIGRGRVRNSPLHF
clone_size: NA; v_call: TRBV5-1; j_call: TRBJ2-5; d_call: TRBD2; cdr3_nt: TGCGCCAGCAGCTTGGTGGGGAGGGTCCAAGAGACCCAGTACTTC; cdr3_aa: CASSLVGRVQETQYF
clone_size: few; v_call: TRBV6-1; j_call: TRBJ2-3; d_call: NA; cdr3_nt: TGTGCCAGCAGACCATCCTCGGCCCCAAGCACAGATACGCAGTATTTT; cdr3_aa: CASRPSSAPSTDTQYF
clone_size: few; v_call: TRBV7-2; j_call: TRBJ1-1; d_call: NA; cdr3_nt: TGTGCCAGCAGCTTTAGGTACACTGAAGCTTTCTTT; cdr3_aa: CASSFRYTEAFF
clone_size: NA; v_call: TRBV20-1; j_call: TRBJ2-3; d_call: NA; cdr3_nt: TGCAGTGCTAGAGAAGAATGGAACACAGATACGCAGTATTTT; cdr3_aa: CSAREEWNTDTQYF
clone_size: few; v_call: TRBV29-1; j_call: TRBJ2-3; d_call: TRBD2; cdr3_nt: TGCAGCGTTGCCGGAGGACTAGGCTACACAGATACGCAGTATTTT; cdr3_aa: CSVAGGLGYTDTQYF
clone_size: NA; v_call: TRBV7-9; j_call: TRBJ2-1; d_call: TRBD2; cdr3_nt: TGTGCCAACAGTTTATCAAGTCGGGGGGAGGGCGGTGAGCAGTTCTTC; cdr3_aa: CANSLSSRGEGGEQFF
clone_size: many; v_call: TRBV3-1; j_call: TRBJ2-5; d_call: TRBD2; cdr3_nt: TGTGCCAGCAGCCAGCACACTAGCGGGCGGACCCAGTACTTC; cdr3_aa: CASSQHTSGRTQYF
clone_size: few; v_call: TRBV29-1; j_call: TRBJ2-1; d_call: TRBD2; cdr3_nt: TGCAGCGTTGCTCGTTATAGCGGGGGGGCAAATGAGCAGTTCTTC; cdr3_aa: CSVARYSGGANEQFF
clone_size: NA; v_call: TRBV29-1; j_call: TRBJ1-1; d_call: TRBD1; cdr3_nt: TGCAGCGTTCCCAGACAGGGCTTGAACACTGAAGCTTTCTTT; cdr3_aa: CSVPRQGLNTEAFF
clone_size: NA; v_call: TRBV7-9; j_call: TRBJ2-5; d_call: TRBD2; cdr3_nt: TGTGCCAGCAGCTTACGGACTAGCGGGCAAGAGACCCAGTACTTC; cdr3_aa: CASSLRTSGQETQYF
clone_size: NA; v_call: TRBV2; j_call: TRBJ2-3; d_call: NA; cdr3_nt: TGTGCCAGCAGTGTGCGGTACACAGATACGCAGTATTTT; cdr3_aa: CASSVRYTDTQYF
clone_size: NA; v_call: TRBV4-3; j_call: TRBJ2-3; d_call: TRBD2; cdr3_nt: TGCGCCAGCAGCCAACAGCTAGCGGGCACAGATACGCAGTATTTT; cdr3_aa: CASSQQLAGTDTQYF
clone_size: NA; v_call: TRBV7-9; j_call: TRBJ2-1; d_call: TRBD2; cdr3_nt: TGTGCCAGCAGCCAAGACAGCCCGGGACTAGCGGGAAAGAATGAGCAGTTCTTC; cdr3_aa: CASSQDSPGLAGKNEQFF
clone_size: NA; v_call: TRBV24-1; j_call: TRBJ1-2; d_call: NA; cdr3_nt: TGTGCCACCAGTGACTCGGACTTCTCCCCTAACTATGGCTACACCTTC; cdr3_aa: CATSDSDFSPNYGYTF
clone_size: few; v_call: TRBV29-1; j_call: TRBJ2-1; d_call: NA; cdr3_nt: TGCAGCGTTGGGGTAATCTGGGGCAGGGAGATTTTCAATGAGCAGTTCTTC; cdr3_aa: CSVGVIWGREIFNEQFF
clone_size: few; v_call: TRBV25-1; j_call: TRBJ1-2; d_call: NA; cdr3_nt: TGTGCCAGCAGAGGAGACTATGGCTACACCTTC; cdr3_aa: CASRGDYGYTF
clone_size: few; v_call: TRBV7-2; j_call: TRBJ2-7; d_call: NA; cdr3_nt: TGTGCCAGCAGCCTAGACTGGAGCTCCTACGAGCAGTACTTC; cdr3_aa: CASSLDWSSYEQYF
clone_size: NA; v_call: TRBV27; j_call: TRBJ1-1; d_call: TRBD1; cdr3_nt: TGTGCCAGCAGTTTATCGATCTGGGACAGGGAAGCAGCTTTCTTT; cdr3_aa: CASSLSIWDREAAFF
clone_size: NA; v_call: TRBV10-3; j_call: TRBJ2-1; d_call: TRBD1; cdr3_nt: TGTGCCATCAGTGCCGGGACAGGGGGCAAGGTTGAGCAGTTCTTC; cdr3_aa: CAISAGTGGKVEQFF
clone_size: NA; v_call: TRBV27; j_call: TRBJ1-2; d_call: NA; cdr3_nt: TGTGCCAGCAGTGCGAATCAGGGACACTATGGCTACACCTTC; cdr3_aa: CASSANQGHYGYTF
clone_size: NA; v_call: TRBV20-1; j_call: TRBJ2-3; d_call: TRBD2; cdr3_nt: TGCAGGGTCCTAGCGGGAGATACGCAGTATTTT; cdr3_aa: CRVLAGDTQYF
clone_size: few; v_call: TRBV7-2; j_call: TRBJ2-3; d_call: NA; cdr3_nt: TGTGCCAGCAGCTTATGGGGGGTACGCGGCACAGATACGCAGTATTTT; cdr3_aa: CASSLWGVRGTDTQYF
clone_size: NA; v_call: TRBV4-2; j_call: TRBJ2-2; d_call: NA; cdr3_nt: TGTGCCAGCAGCCAAGAGCGGGGCGGGGAGCTGTTTTTT; cdr3_aa: CASSQERGGELFF